This T cell receptor beta chain was obtained from a study of shared clonotypes between healthy human individuals. The study's findings and limits: Naive subsets tended to show greater estimated richness than memory subsets.

Germline-derived CDR1 and CDR2 are MNHEY and SVGAGI. This CDR3 is 16 amino acids long. Assay runs were performed at deep level. Per the original methods: ImmunoSEQ gave junction-only sequences without quality scores, so filtering differed. Generated by immunoSEQ multiplex PCR, the TCRdb table keeps only in-frame clones and is missing some. V, J and clone size derive from that table, while D and trimming were established from the DNA sequence. The sample has more than 500,000 clones, around 95% seen once. CD4+ cells underwent separation, giving CD45RA+ naive and CD45RA-negative memory subsets. Worth noting for this clone: The antigen is unknown. One end of the junction varies from germline; a read error may be responsible.

Sequencing used naive CD4+ T cells sorted from blood. Specified subset: CD45RA+ positively selected. The chain couples TRBV6-5 to TRBJ2-6; no clear D gene. This receptor was identified in a woman aged 30 to 39 in good health. The CDR3 DNA follows: TGTGCCAGCACTTACGCCAGCAGGTCTGGGGCCAACGTCCTGACTTTC. Protein: CASTYASRSGANVLTF.